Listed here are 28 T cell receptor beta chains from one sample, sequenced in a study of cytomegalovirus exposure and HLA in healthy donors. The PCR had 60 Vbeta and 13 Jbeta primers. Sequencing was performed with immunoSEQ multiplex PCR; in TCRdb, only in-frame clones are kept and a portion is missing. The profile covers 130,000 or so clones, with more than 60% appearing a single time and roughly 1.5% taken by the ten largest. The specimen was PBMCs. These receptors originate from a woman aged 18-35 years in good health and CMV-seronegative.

CDR3 amino acids: CASSFGGDSSSYNEQFF. CDR3 nucleotide sequence: TGTGCCAGCAGCTTTGGAGGGGACAGTAGCTCCTACAATGAGCAGTTCTTC. The V call is TRBV12-1, the J call TRBJ2-1; the table's D call, TRBD1, was not checked against the DNA. TRBV12-1 is labeled a pseudogene. The CDR3 sequence is 17 residues long.

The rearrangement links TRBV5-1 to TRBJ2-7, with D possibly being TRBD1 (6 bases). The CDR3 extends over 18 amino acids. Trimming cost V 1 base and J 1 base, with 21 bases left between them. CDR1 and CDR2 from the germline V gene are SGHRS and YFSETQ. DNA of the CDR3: TGCGCCAGCAGCTTGAGAATACAGGGTCCCATAACTTCCTACGAGCAGTACTTC. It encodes CASSLRIQGPITSYEQYF.

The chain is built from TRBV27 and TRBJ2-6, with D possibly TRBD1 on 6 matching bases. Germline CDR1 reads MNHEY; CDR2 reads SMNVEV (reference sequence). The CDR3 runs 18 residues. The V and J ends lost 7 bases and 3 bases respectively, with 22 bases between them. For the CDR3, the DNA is TGTGCCAGCACCCTTCGCAGGGGTGGATCGATTGGGGCCAACGTCCTGACTTTC. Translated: CASTLRRGGSIGANVLTF.

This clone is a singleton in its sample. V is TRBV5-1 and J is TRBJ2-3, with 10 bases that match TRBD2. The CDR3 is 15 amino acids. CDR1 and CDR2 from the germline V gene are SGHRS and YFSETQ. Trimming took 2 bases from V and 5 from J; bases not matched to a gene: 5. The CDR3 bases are TGCGCCAGCAGCTTTAAAGCGGGAGGGGTAGATACGCAGTATTTT. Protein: CASSFKAGGVDTQYF.

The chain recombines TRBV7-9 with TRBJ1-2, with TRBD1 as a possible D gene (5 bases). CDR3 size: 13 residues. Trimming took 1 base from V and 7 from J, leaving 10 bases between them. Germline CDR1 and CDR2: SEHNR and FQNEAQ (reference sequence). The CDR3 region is CASSLDRTPGYTF. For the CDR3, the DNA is TGTGCCAGCAGCTTAGACAGGACCCCTGGCTACACCTTC.

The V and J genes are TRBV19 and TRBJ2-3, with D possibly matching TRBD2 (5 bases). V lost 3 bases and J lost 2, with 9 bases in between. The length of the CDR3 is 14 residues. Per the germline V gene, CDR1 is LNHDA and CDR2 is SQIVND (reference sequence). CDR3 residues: CASSIQDFTDTQYF. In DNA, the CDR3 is TGTGCCAGTAGTATCCAGGACTTCACAGATACGCAGTATTTT.

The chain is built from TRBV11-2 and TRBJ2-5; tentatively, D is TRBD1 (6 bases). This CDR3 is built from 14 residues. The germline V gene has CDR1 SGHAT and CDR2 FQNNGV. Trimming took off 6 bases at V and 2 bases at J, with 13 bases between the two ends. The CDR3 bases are TGTGCCAGCAGTCTGACAGGTTGGCAAGAGACCCAGTACTTC. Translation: CASSLTGWQETQYF.

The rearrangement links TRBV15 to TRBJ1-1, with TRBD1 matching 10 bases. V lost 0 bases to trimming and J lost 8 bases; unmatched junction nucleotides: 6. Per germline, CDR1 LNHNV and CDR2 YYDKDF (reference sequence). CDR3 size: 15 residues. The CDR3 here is CATSRDPKTGGEAFF. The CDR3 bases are TGTGCCACCAGCAGAGATCCAAAGACAGGGGGCGAAGCTTTCTTT. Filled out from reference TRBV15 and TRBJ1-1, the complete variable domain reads DAMVIQNPRYQVTQFGKPVTLSCSQTLNHNVMYWYQQKSSQAPKLLFHYYDKDFNNEADTPDNFQSRRPNTSFCFLDIRSPGLGDTAMYLCATSRDPKTGGEAFFGQGTRLTVV.

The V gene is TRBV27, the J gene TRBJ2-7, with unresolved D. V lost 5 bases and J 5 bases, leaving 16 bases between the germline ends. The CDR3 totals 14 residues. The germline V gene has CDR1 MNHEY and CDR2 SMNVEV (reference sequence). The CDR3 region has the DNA TGTGCCAGCAGTCCAAACGGGTTCGTGGACGAGCAGTACTTC. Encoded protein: CASSPNGFVDEQYF.

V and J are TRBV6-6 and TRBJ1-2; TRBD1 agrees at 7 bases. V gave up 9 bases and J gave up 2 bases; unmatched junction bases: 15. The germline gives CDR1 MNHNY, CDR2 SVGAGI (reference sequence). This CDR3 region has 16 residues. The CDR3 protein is CASTEQGKGLNYGYTF. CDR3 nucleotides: TGTGCCAGTACCGAACAGGGGAAGGGGCTAAACTATGGCTACACCTTC.

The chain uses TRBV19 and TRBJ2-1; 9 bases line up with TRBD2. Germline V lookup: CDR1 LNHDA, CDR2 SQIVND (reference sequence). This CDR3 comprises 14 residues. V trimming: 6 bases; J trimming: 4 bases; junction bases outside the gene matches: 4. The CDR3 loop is CASRREGRYNEQFF. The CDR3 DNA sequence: TGTGCCAGTAGGCGGGAGGGCCGGTACAATGAGCAGTTCTTC.

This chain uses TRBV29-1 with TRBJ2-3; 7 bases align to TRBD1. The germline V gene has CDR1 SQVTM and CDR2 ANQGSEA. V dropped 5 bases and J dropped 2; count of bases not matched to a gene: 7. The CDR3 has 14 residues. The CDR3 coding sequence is TGCAGCGTTTCGCCGGGACAGACCACAGATACGCAGTATTTT. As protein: CSVSPGQTTDTQYF.

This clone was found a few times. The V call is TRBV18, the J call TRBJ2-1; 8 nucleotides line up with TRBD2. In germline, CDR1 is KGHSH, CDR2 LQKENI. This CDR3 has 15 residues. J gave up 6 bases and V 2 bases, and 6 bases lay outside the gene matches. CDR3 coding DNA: TGTGCCAGCTCACCAGGGACTAGTTCCGTCAATGAGCAGTTCTTC. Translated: CASSPGTSSVNEQFF.

As DNA, the CDR3 is TGTGCCAGCAGCAGAGAGGGGACTAGAGAGCAGTTCTTC. It yields the protein CASSREGTREQFF. The chain employs TRBV7-6 and TRBJ2-1, with 8 bases identical to TRBD2. Germline V gives CDR1 SGHVS, CDR2 FNYEAQ. The CDR3 has 13 amino acids. V shed 5 bases, J shed 10 bases, and the junction held 7 bases outside the gene matches.

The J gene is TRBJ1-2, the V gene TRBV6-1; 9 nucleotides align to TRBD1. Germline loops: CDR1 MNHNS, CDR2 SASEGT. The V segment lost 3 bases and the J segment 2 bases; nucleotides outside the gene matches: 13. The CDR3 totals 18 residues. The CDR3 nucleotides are TGTGCCAGCAGTGAGAGGTTAGGGAGGACAGGGGAAAACTATGGCTACACCTTC. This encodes CASSERLGRTGENYGYTF.

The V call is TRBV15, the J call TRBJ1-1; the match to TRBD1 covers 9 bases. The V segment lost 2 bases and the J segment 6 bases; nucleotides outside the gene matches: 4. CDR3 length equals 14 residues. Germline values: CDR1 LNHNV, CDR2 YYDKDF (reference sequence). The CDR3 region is CATSRTGGASEAFF. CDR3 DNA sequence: TGTGCCACCAGCAGAACAGGGGGCGCTTCTGAAGCTTTCTTT.

Here the CDR3 DNA reads TGTGCCACCCGGACAGGGTCGAACACCGGGGAGCTGTTTTTT. Residues: CATRTGSNTGELFF. This chain uses TRBV10-3 with TRBJ2-2; 8 bases line up with TRBD1. The germline CDR1 and CDR2 sequences are ENHRY and SYGVKD. V lost 10 bases, J lost 0 bases, and 4 bases stayed unmatched. This CDR3 spans 14 amino acids.

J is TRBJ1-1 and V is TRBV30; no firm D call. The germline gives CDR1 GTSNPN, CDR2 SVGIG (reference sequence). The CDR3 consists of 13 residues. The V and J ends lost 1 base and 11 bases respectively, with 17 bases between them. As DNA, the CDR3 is TGTGCCTGGAGTGCCCCTTTGATCCCGGGGGCTTTCTTT. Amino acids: CAWSAPLIPGAFF.

In DNA form, the CDR3 reads TGTGCCAGCAGCCCCCTGGGCCCTACGATTCGGAATGAGCAGTTCTTC. The encoded protein is CASSPLGPTIRNEQFF. V is TRBV13 and J is TRBJ2-1; no reliable D call. The CDR3 contains 16 residues. Germline loops: CDR1 PRHDT, CDR2 FYEKMQ (reference sequence). V gave up 5 bases and J gave up 7 bases, with 21 bases separating them.

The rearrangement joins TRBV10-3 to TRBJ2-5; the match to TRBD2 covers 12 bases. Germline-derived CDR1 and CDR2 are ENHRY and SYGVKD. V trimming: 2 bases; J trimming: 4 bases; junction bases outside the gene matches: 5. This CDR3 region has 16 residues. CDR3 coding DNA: TGTGCCATCAGTGAGCGACTAGCGGGAGAGGTAGAGACCCAGTACTTC. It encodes CAISERLAGEVETQYF.

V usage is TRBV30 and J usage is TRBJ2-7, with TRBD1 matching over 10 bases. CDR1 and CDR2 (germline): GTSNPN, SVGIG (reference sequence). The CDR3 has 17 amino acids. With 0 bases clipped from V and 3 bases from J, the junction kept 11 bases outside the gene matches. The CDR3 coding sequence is TGTGCCTGGAGTGTGGGGACAGGGGAAATGGGGGTCTACGAGCAGTACTTC. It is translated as CAWSVGTGEMGVYEQYF.

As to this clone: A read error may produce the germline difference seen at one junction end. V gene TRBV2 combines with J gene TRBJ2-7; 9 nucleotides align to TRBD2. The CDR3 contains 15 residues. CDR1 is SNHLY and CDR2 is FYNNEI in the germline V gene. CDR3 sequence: CASNPASGAFTSRDF. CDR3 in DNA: TGTGCCAGCAACCCGGCTAGCGGGGCTTTTACGAGCAGGGACTTC.

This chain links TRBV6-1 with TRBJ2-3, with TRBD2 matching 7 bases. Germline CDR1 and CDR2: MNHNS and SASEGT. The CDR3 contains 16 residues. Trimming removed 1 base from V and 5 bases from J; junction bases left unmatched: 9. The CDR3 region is CASSEDLAGAGDTQYF. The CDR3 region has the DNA TGTGCCAGCAGTGAAGATCTGGCGGGAGCTGGAGATACGCAGTATTTT.

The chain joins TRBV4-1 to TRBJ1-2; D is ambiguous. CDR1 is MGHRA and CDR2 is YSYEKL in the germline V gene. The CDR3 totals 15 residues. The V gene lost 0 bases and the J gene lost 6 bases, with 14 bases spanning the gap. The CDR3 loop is CASSQEAEGQDGYTF. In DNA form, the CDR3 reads TGCGCCAGCAGCCAAGAAGCCGAAGGCCAGGATGGCTACACCTTC.

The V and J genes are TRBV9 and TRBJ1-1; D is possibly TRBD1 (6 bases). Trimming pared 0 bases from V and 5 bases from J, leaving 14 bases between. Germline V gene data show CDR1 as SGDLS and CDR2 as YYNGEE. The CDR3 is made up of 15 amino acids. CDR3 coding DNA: TGTGCCAGCAGCGTAGCTACAACAGGGATTACTGAAGCTTTCTTT. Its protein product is CASSVATTGITEAFF.

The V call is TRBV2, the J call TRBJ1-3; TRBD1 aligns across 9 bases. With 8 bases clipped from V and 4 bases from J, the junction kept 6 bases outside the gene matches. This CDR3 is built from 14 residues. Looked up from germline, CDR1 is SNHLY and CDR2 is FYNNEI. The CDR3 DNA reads TGTGCCAGCCGGGACAGGGCCTACGGAAACACCATATATTTT. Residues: CASRDRAYGNTIYF.

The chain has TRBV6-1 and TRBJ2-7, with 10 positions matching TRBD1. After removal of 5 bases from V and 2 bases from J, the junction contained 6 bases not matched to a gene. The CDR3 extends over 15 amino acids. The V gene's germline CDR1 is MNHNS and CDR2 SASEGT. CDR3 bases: TGTGCCAGCAGTTTAGGCGGGACAGGGGCCTACGAGCAGTACTTC. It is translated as CASSLGGTGAYEQYF.

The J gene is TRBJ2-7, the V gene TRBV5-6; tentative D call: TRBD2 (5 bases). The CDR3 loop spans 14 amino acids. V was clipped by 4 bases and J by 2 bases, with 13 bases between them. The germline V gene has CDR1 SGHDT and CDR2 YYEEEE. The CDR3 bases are TGTGCCAGCAGCGTTAGACTACCCGCCTACGAGCAGTACTTC. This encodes CASSVRLPAYEQYF. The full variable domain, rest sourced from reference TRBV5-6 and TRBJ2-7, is DAGVTQSPTHLIKTRGQQVTLRCSPKSGHDTVSWYQQALGQGPQFIFQYYEEEERQRGNFPDRFSGHQFPNYSSELNVNALLLGDSALYLCASSVRLPAYEQYFGPGTRLTVT.